These 21 T cell receptor beta chains were sequenced from one sample in a study of T-cell memory formation after mild COVID-19. TCRdb processed the 5' RACE reads anew with MiXCR; each CDR3 protein has one entry. This repertoire shows around 390,000 distinct CDR3 sequences, about a sixth found once; its top ten account for 20% to 25%. The sample was PBMCs or a T cell subset sorted from them (not recorded which). The receptor set was obtained from a man between 18 and 35 years old who had mild COVID-19 (a few samples of this study predate the infection). Cell type and time point are not known.

The chain recombines TRBV10-3 with TRBJ1-3, with unresolved D. Trimming pared 2 bases from V and 0 bases from J, leaving 8 bases between. The CDR3 loop spans 15 amino acids. Germline CDR1 is ENHRY and CDR2 is SYGVKD. CDR3 sequence: CAISEQESSGNTIYF. The CDR3 DNA sequence: TGTGCCATCAGTGAGCAGGAGAGCTCTGGAAACACCATATATTTT.

This rearrangement joins TRBV4-1 to TRBJ1-5, with 7 bases matching TRBD1. This CDR3 contains 15 residues. V shed 1 base and J 6 bases; nucleotides not matched to a gene: 6. The V gene's germline CDR1 is MGHRA and CDR2 YSYEKL. The CDR3 region has the DNA TGCGCCAGCAGCCAAGTCGAGGGGGCAGTTCAGCCCCAGCATTTT. Its translation: CASSQVEGAVQPQHF.

This clonotype was observed a few times. The rearrangement links TRBV7-2 to TRBJ1-5, with a possible D match to TRBD1 (6 bases). Germline-derived CDR1 and CDR2 are SGHTA and FQGNSA. Between the trimmed V and J ends, which lost 5 bases and 7 bases, there was a span of 18 bases. The CDR3 extends over 15 amino acids. The CDR3 nucleotides are TGTGCCAGCAGCAGACAGAGGGGGTGGGGGCAGCCCCAGCATTTT. Translated: CASSRQRGWGQPQHF.

This clonotype was picked up a small number of times. CDR3 region: CASSRSGGADTIYF. The CDR3 DNA is TGCGCCAGCAGCCGATCTGGGGGGGCGGACACCATATATTTT. V and J are TRBV5-1 and TRBJ1-3; D possibly corresponds to TRBD1 (6 bases). CDR3 length: 14 amino acids. The germline V gene has CDR1 SGHRS and CDR2 YFSETQ. Trimming took off 4 bases at V and 8 bases at J, with 16 bases between the two ends. Looking up the rest from reference TRBV5-1 and TRBJ1-3 gives the full variable domain: KAGVTQTPRYLIKTRGQQVTLSCSPISGHRSVSWYQQTPGQGLQFLFEYFSETQRNKGNFPGRFSGRQFSNSRSEMNVSTLELGDSALYLCASSRSGGADTIYFGEGSWLTVV.

This clonotype occurred a few times. The V and J genes are TRBV24-1 and TRBJ2-6; no reliable D call. Trimming cost V 5 bases and J 0 bases, with 7 bases left between them. The germline CDR1 and CDR2 sequences are KGHDR and SFDVKD. This CDR3 comprises 15 residues. CDR3 DNA: TGTGCCACCAGTGTCGGCAGCTCTGGGGCCAACGTCCTGACTTTC. Its protein is CATSVGSSGANVLTF.

This clonotype was observed a few times. The chain links TRBV4-1 to TRBJ1-1; TRBD1 is a possible D gene (5 bases). Between the trimmed V and J ends, which lost 0 bases and 4 bases, there was a span of 12 bases. The germline gives CDR1 MGHRA, CDR2 YSYEKL. This CDR3 is 15 amino acids long. The CDR3 DNA reads TGCGCCAGCAGCCAAGAATCCTCGACAGTCACTGAAGCTTTCTTT. It encodes CASSQESSTVTEAFF.

Only a few counts were recorded for this clonotype. This sequence joins TRBV7-8 and TRBJ2-1, with D unresolved. Germline CDR1 is SGHVS and CDR2 is FQNEAQ. The CDR3 has 15 residues. V lost 5 bases and J lost 5, with 16 bases in between. The CDR3 sequence is CASSAGVSGNNEQFF. CDR3 sequence (DNA): TGTGCCAGCAGCGCTGGCGTATCCGGAAACAATGAGCAGTTCTTC. Using reference TRBV7-8 and TRBJ2-1 for the parts outside the CDR3, the full variable domain is GAGVSQSPRYKVAKRGQDVALRCDPISGHVSLFWYQQALGQGPEFLTYFQNEAQLDKSGLPSDRFFAERPEGSVSTLKIQRTQQEDSAVYLCASSAGVSGNNEQFFGPGTRLTVL.

This clonotype was recorded a few times. The V call is TRBV5-1, the J call TRBJ2-3, with D possibly TRBD2 on 5 matching bases. The germline V and J ends were trimmed by 6 bases and 2 bases, with 16 bases remaining between them. This CDR3 is 15 amino acids long. Germline loops: CDR1 SGHRS, CDR2 YFSETQ. Here the CDR3 reads CASILQPGNTDTQYF. The CDR3 bases are TGCGCCAGCATTTTGCAGCCGGGGAACACAGATACGCAGTATTTT.

This chain connects TRBV7-2 to TRBJ2-1, with D possibly being TRBD2 (5 bases). The CDR3 loop spans 16 amino acids. With 1 base removed from V and 4 bases from J, the gap between germline ends came to 14 bases. CDR1 and CDR2 (germline): SGHTA, FQGNSA. The CDR3 DNA reads TGTGCCAGCAGCTTAGACGCGGCATCGGGGTACAATGAGCAGTTCTTC. Translated, it gives CASSLDAASGYNEQFF.

The chain links TRBV4-3 to TRBJ2-5, with no clear D. The CDR3 covers 12 residues. Germline V lookup: CDR1 LGHNA, CDR2 YSLEER. V was clipped by 2 bases and J by 4 bases, with 5 bases between them. The CDR3 sequence is CASSQQGETQYF. The CDR3 nucleotides are TGCGCCAGCAGCCAACAAGGAGAGACCCAGTACTTC.

This clonotype appeared a few times. The V call is TRBV7-3, the J call TRBJ2-6; TRBD2 might be the D (6 bases). Looked up from germline, CDR1 is SGHTA and CDR2 is FQGTGA. Trimming removed 5 bases at V and 2 bases at J, with 19 bases between. The CDR3 is 18 residues long. This CDR3 reads CASSPGGPPQAGANVLTF. The CDR3 DNA is TGTGCCAGCAGCCCCGGGGGTCCACCTCAAGCTGGGGCCAACGTCCTGACTTTC.

This clonotype was seen ten or more times. The chain links TRBV5-1 to TRBJ1-4; D gene uncertain. V was cut by 4 bases and J by 3 bases, with 7 bases left in between. The CDR3 loop spans 13 amino acids. The germline V gene encodes CDR1 SGHRS and CDR2 YFSETQ. The CDR3 here is CASSREANEKLFF. CDR3 nucleotide sequence: TGCGCCAGCAGCAGAGAGGCTAATGAAAAACTGTTTTTT.

This chain uses TRBV6-2 or TRBV6-3 with TRBJ2-5; D might be TRBD2 (7 bases). This CDR3 is built from 15 residues. V dropped 3 bases and J dropped 5 bases, with 16 bases sitting between them. Germline lookup yields CDR1 MNHEY and CDR2 SVGEGT. Written as DNA, the CDR3 is TGTGCCAGCAGTTATTACCGCGGGGGCGGGGAGACCCAGTACTTC. This translates into CASSYYRGGGETQYF.

Only a few counts were recorded for this clonotype. This chain links TRBV7-9 with TRBJ1-6; TRBD1 aligns across 7 bases. From germline, CDR1 is SEHNR and CDR2 FQNEAQ (reference sequence). V dropped 5 bases and J dropped 10; count of bases not matched to a gene: 11. The CDR3 is 15 amino acids. Here the CDR3 DNA reads TGTGCCAGCAGCCAGGGGGAGGGGAATGGATCACCCCTCCACTTT. Translation: CASSQGEGNGSPLHF.

This clonotype was detected only a few times. The chain links TRBV6-5 to TRBJ2-7; TRBD1 matches 12 bases. The CDR3 length is 15 residues. CDR1 is MNHEY and CDR2 is SVGAGI in the germline V gene. The V segment lost 6 bases and the J segment 6 bases; nucleotides outside the gene matches: 9. This chain's CDR3 is CASRPPGTGGSEQYF. The CDR3 nucleotides are TGTGCCAGCAGACCCCCAGGGACAGGGGGCTCCGAGCAGTACTTC.

In its sample, this clonotype was seen a few times. The genes are TRBV4-1 and TRBJ2-7; no definite D call. V gave up 4 bases and J gave up 6 bases, with 16 bases separating them. There are 14 residues in the CDR3. Germline-derived CDR1 and CDR2 are MGHRA and YSYEKL. CDR3 nucleotide sequence: TGCGCCAGCAGCCCCTCAGCTGCTTTTGGCGAGCAGTACTTC. Translation: CASSPSAAFGEQYF.

This clonotype was seen more than once but under ten times. This chain links TRBV4-1 with TRBJ2-3; tentative D call: TRBD2 (5 bases). The V end was cut by 1 base, the J end by 6 bases, with 23 bases between. The CDR3 runs to 18 residues. The germline gives CDR1 MGHRA, CDR2 YSYEKL. The CDR3, as DNA: TGCGCCAGCAGCCAAGGGGTGGACTCAACGGGGTTGGGGGATACGCAGTATTTT. Protein product: CASSQGVDSTGLGDTQYF.

This clonotype occurred many times. The chain combines TRBV9 with TRBJ2-3; TRBD2 matches at 7 bases. Per the germline V gene, CDR1 is SGDLS and CDR2 is YYNGEE. The CDR3 has 14 amino acids. The junction had 8 bases not matched to a gene; V was cut back by 7 bases and J by 3 bases. For the CDR3, the DNA is TGTGCCAGCTCCGAGGGCGGGGGTACAGATACGCAGTATTTT. Encoded protein: CASSEGGGTDTQYF.

There are many counts of this clonotype. J is TRBJ2-3 and V is TRBV12-3 or TRBV12-4; D could derive from TRBD1 or TRBD2 (7 bases each). The CDR3 length is 15 residues. The V and J ends lost 6 bases and 11 bases respectively, with 24 bases between them. CDR3 coding DNA: TGTGCCAGCAGAATGACAGGGAGGGAGGGGATTGAGCAGTATTTT. This encodes CASRMTGREGIEQYF.

The chain links TRBV29-1 to TRBJ2-5; a weak D match, TRBD2 (6 bases). The length of the CDR3 is 15 residues. Trimming took off 4 bases at V and 3 bases at J, with 18 bases between the two ends. From germline, CDR1 is SQVTM and CDR2 ANQGSEA. The CDR3 loop reads CSVGRHGTPKETQYF. The CDR3 coding sequence is TGCAGCGTTGGTCGTCACGGGACTCCAAAAGAGACCCAGTACTTC. Full variable domain (outside the CDR3, taken from reference TRBV29-1 and TRBJ2-5): SAVISQKPSRDICQRGTSLTIQCQVDSQVTMMFWYRQQPGQSLTLIATANQGSEATYESGFVIDKFPISRPNLTFSTLTVSNMSPEDSSIYLCSVGRHGTPKETQYFGPGTRLLVL.

This clonotype was seen only a few times. The chain uses TRBV2 and TRBJ2-7; D gene unclear. The CDR3 runs 13 residues. V was cut by 4 bases and J by 1 base, with 8 bases left in between. Germline values: CDR1 SNHLY, CDR2 FYNNEI. CDR3: CASSVTVSYEQYV. The CDR3 DNA reads TGTGCCAGCAGTGTCACCGTTTCCTACGAGCAGTACGTC.